This TCR beta chain was documented in a study of T cells in Graves' hyperthyroidism and ophthalmopathy. CDR1 and CDR2 (germline): SGHAT, FQNNGV. The CDR3 extends over 14 amino acids. V lost 4 bases, J lost 4 bases, and 11 bases lay in between. Ten or more counts support this clonotype. TCR beta CDR3 region amplification was performed from RNA transcripts. TCR CDR3 underwent first-round RT-PCR with the HTBI primer set. One entry per CDR3 protein, called by TCRdb with MiXCR from the multiplex PCR reads. This table has under 350,000 distinct CDR3 sequences, over 15% appearing once. The sequenced sample was blood. This sequence originates from a woman aged 60-75 years with Graves' ophthalmopathy. The chain employs TRBV11-2 and TRBJ2-1; the D gene is possibly TRBD1 (6 bases). The CDR3 sequence: CASSWAGVYNEQFF. Written as DNA, the CDR3 is TGTGCCAGCAGCTGGGCAGGGGTGTACAATGAGCAGTTCTTC.